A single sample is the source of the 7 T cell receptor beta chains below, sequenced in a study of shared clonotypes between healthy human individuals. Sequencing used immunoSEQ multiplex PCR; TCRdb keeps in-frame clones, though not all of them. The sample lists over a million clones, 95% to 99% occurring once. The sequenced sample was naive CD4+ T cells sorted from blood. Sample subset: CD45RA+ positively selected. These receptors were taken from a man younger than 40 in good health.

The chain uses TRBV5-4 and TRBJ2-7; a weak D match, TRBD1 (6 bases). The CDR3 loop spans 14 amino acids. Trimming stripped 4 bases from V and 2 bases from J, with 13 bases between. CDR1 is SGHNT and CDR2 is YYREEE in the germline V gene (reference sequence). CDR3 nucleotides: TGTGCCAGCAGCGGTATGGGGGCCCCCTACGAGCAGTACTTC. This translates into CASSGMGAPYEQYF.

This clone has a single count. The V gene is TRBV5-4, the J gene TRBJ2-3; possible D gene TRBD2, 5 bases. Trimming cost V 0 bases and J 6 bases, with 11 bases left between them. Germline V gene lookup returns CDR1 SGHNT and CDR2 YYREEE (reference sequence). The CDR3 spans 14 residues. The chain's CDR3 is CASSLAGMIDTQYF. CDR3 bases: TGTGCCAGCAGCTTGGCGGGAATGATTGATACGCAGTATTTT.

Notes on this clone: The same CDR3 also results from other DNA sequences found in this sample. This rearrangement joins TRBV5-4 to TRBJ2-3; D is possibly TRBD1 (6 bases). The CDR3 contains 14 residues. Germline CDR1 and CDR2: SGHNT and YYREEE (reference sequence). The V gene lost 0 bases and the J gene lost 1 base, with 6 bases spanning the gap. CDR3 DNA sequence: TGTGCCAGCAGCTTGGCAGGGGGCACAGATACGCAGTATTTT. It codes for CASSLAGGTDTQYF.

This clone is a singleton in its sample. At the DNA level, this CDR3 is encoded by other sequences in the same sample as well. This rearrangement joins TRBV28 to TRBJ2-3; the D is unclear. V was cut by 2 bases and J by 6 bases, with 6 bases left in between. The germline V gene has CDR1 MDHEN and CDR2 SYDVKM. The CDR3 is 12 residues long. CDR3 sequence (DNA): TGTGCCAGCAGTTTACTCCAGGATACGCAGTATTTT. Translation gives CASSLLQDTQYF. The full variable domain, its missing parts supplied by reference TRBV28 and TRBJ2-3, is DVKVTQSSRYLVKRTGEKVFLECVQDMDHENMFWYRQDPGLGLRLIYFSYDVKMKEKGDIPEGYSVSREKKERFSLILESASTNQTSMYLCASSLLQDTQYFGPGTRLTVL.

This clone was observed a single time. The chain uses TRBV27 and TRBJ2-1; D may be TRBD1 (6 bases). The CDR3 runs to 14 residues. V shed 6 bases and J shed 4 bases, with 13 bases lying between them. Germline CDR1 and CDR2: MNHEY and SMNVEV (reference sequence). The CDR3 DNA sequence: TGTGCCAGCAGCTCAGTAGGGGGATACAATGAGCAGTTCTTC. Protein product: CASSSVGGYNEQFF.

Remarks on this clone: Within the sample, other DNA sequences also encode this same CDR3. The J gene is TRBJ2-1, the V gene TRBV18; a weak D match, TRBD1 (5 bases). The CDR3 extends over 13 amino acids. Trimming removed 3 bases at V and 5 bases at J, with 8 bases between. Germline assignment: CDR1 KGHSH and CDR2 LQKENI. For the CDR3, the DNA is TGTGCCAGCTCACCTTCAGGGAACAATGAGCAGTTCTTC. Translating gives CASSPSGNNEQFF. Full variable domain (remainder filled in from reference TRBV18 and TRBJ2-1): NAGVMQNPRHLVRRRGQEARLRCSPMKGHSHVYWYRQLPEEGLKFMVYLQKENIIDESGMPKERFSAEFPKEGPSILRIQQVVRGDSAAYFCASSPSGNNEQFFGPGTRLTVL.

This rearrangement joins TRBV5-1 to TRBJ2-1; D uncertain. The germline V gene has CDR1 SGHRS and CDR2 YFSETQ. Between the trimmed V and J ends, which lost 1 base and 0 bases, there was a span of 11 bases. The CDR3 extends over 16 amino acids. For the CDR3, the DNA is TGCGCCAGCAGCTTGAATCCCCTTGGCTCCTACAATGAGCAGTTCTTC. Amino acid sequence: CASSLNPLGSYNEQFF. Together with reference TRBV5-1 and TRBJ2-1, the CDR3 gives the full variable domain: KAGVTQTPRYLIKTRGQQVTLSCSPISGHRSVSWYQQTPGQGLQFLFEYFSETQRNKGNFPGRFSGRQFSNSRSEMNVSTLELGDSALYLCASSLNPLGSYNEQFFGPGTRLTVL.